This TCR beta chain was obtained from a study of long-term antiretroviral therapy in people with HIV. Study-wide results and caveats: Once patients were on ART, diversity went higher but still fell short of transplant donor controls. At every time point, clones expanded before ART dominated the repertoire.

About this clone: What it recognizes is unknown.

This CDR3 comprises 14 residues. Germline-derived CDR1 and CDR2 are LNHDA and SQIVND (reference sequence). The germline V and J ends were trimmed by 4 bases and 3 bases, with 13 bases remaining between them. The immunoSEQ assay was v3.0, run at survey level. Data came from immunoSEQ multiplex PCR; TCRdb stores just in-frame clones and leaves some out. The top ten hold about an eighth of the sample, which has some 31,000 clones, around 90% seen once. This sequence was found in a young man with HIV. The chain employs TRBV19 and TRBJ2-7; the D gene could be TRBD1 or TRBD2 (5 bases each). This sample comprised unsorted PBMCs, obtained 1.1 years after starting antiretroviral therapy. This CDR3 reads CASSTGTGNYEQYF. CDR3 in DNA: TGTGCCAGTAGTACAGGGACGGGGAACTACGAGCAGTACTTC.